These T cell receptor beta chains were read from a single sample in a study of blood T cell repertoires in COVID-19. Generated by immunoSEQ multiplex PCR, the TCRdb table keeps only in-frame clones and is missing some. The data hold approximately 170,000 clones, with about four fifths observed a single time. The sequenced sample consisted of peripheral blood. The receptors were sampled from an elderly woman with active or convalescent COVID-19. Each CDR3 is given with its conserved first and last residue. Each record gives: J gene, clone size, D gene, V gene, CDR3 DNA, CDR3 protein. A D gene is named only where the DNA matches it firmly. Clone size is stated in some rows and not others, as once, few, many or a class when expanded.

TRBJ2-2 . TRBD1 TRBV3-1/TRBV3-2 TGTGCCAGCAGCCAATCGGACAGGGACGGCACCGGGGAGCTGTTTTTT CASSQSDRDGTGELFF
TRBJ2-5 . TRBD2 TRBV15 TGTGCCACCAGCAGAGATCCCCAGCGGGATGGGAGGGAGACCCAGTACTTC CATSRDPQRDGRETQYF
TRBJ2-1 . TRBD2 TRBV19 TGTGCCAGTAGTATATGGGGCGGGAGGGCATCCAATGAGCAGTTCTTC CASSIWGGRASNEQFF
TRBJ1-2 . TRBD1 TRBV10-3 TGTGCCATCAGTTTTCGTCAGGGGGATGGCTACACCTTC CAISFRQGDGYTF
TRBJ2-5 . TRBD1 TRBV3-1/TRBV3-2 TGTGCCAGCAGTCCGGACAGGGGGCTGTCAGAGACCCAGTACTTC CASSPDRGLSETQYF
TRBJ2-1 . . TRBV5-5 TGTGCCAGCAGCCGGGACGGGAGCTCCTACAATGAGCAGTTCTTC CASSRDGSSYNEQFF
TRBJ1-1 . . TRBV9 TGTGCCAGCAGCGTAGCTGGGGGAGGGACTGAAGCTTTCTTT CASSVAGGGTEAFF
TRBJ1-2 few TRBD1 TRBV7-8 TGTGCCAGCAGCTTAGACCCAACCGGGACAGCATATGGCTACACCTTC CASSLDPTGTAYGYTF
TRBJ2-3 . . TRBV7-8 TGTGCCAGCGCGATGTACGGGGGAGCCCCAGATACGCAGTATTTT CASAMYGGAPDTQYF
TRBJ1-1 few . TRBV4-1 TGCGCCAGCAGCCAAGGTGCAGAGAACACTGAAGCTTTCTTT CASSQGAENTEAFF
TRBJ1-1 . . TRBV7-9 TGTGCCAGCAGCTCAGGGTCGGGGAGGCCGAACACTGAAGCTTTCTTT CASSSGSGRPNTEAFF
TRBJ2-1 . TRBD2 TRBV10-2 TGCGCCAGCAGTGAGACGGGAGGAGGGGAACCCAATGAGCAGTTCTTC CASSETGGGEPNEQFF
TRBJ2-1 . . TRBV18 TGTGCCAGCTCACCACTCAGAGGGAATGAGCAGTTCTTC CASSPLRGNEQFF
TRBJ2-1 . TRBD2 TRBV2 TGTGCCAGCAGTGAATATCCGGGGGGACCTTACAATGAGCAGTTCTTC CASSEYPGGPYNEQFF
TRBJ1-1 once . TRBV3-1/TRBV3-2 TGTGCCAGCAGCCGGGCGGGCACTGAAGCTTTCTTT CASSRAGTEAFF
TRBJ2-7 . TRBD1 TRBV27 TGTGCCAGCAGTCCCTACCCGACAGGGTACTACGAGCAGTACTTC CASSPYPTGYYEQYF
TRBJ1-1 . . TRBV3-1/TRBV3-2 TGTGCCAGCGCCTGGACAGATCGGAACACTGAAGCTTTCTTT CASAWTDRNTEAFF
TRBJ1-2 . TRBD1 TRBV25-1 TGTGCCAGCAGTGATCCACGCCAGGGGGCGGGCTATGGCTACACCTTC CASSDPRQGAGYGYTF
TRBJ2-2 . TRBD1 TRBV11-2 TGTGCCAGCAGCCGGACAGGGGGCGTGGGGGTCTCCGGGGAGCTGTTTTTT CASSRTGGVGVSGELFF
TRBJ1-1 . . TRBV5-1 TGCGCCAGCAGCCTACAGTCCAGGGGCGGGAACACTGAAGCTTTCTTT CASSLQSRGGNTEAFF
TRBJ2-5 . TRBD2 TRBV6-5 TGTGCCAGCAGCCCAGCGGGAACCCTCCAAGAGACCCAGTACTTC CASSPAGTLQETQYF
TRBJ1-2 . . TRBV30 TGTGCCTGGACCCAACAGCGAACCGGGGGTGGCTACACCTTC CAWTQQRTGGGYTF
TRBJ1-3 . . TRBV7-8 TGTGCCAGCAGCTTAGGCTCACCTACTGGAAACACCATATATTTT CASSLGSPTGNTIYF
TRBJ2-1 . TRBD2 TRBV7-3 TGTGCCAGCAGCCCGGGCCTAGCGGGAGGGCCGAGTAGTGAGCATGAGCAGTTCTTC CASSPGLAGGPSSEHEQFF
TRBJ2-5 . TRBD2 TRBV7-9 TGTGCCAGCAGCCGGGGACTAGCGGGAGTATCCGAGACCCAGTACTTC CASSRGLAGVSETQYF
TRBJ1-4 . TRBD1 TRBV11-2 TGTGCCAGCAGCCCCCCGGGACAGGGGACGAATGAAAAACTGTTTTTT CASSPPGQGTNEKLFF
TRBJ1-2 . TRBD1 TRBV4-1 TGCGCCAGCAGCCAAGACAGGGGGGTAGGTGGCTACACCTTC CASSQDRGVGGYTF
TRBJ1-1 . TRBD1 TRBV6-1 TGTGCCAGCAGTGGCTCAAGTCAGGGGGCGAACACTGAAGCTTTCTTT CASSGSSQGANTEAFF
TRBJ1-2 . TRBD1 TRBV19 TGTGCCAGTAGTGCCGAAGGGGGACAGGGATTGACGAATGGCTACACCTTC CASSAEGGQGLTNGYTF
TRBJ1-6 . . TRBV3-1/TRBV3-2 TGTGCCAGCAGCCTCGGGGGGTATAGTGATTCACCCCTCCACTTT CASSLGGYSDSPLHF
TRBJ1-2 . . TRBV5-1 TGCGCCAGCAGCTTGGGCGGCAGTGTGGATGGCTACACCTTC CASSLGGSVDGYTF
TRBJ2-7 . . TRBV28 TGTGCCAGCAGTGGGGACAGGGGGCGACTAGCGGGGACCTACGAGCAGTACTTC CASSGDRGRLAGTYEQYF
TRBJ2-2 . TRBD1 TRBV27 TGTGCCAGCAGTTTTAGTGGGCCGGGACAGGGGTTAGTCGGGGAGCTGTTTTTT CASSFSGPGQGLVGELFF
TRBJ2-7 . TRBD2 TRBV9 TGTGCCAGCAGCGTAGAACCAGCGGGGTCCTACGAGCAGTACTTC CASSVEPAGSYEQYF
TRBJ1-2 . . TRBV28 TGTGCCAGCACCGATCCGAGAGTTGTTAACGACTATGGCTACACCTTC CASTDPRVVNDYGYTF
TRBJ2-3 . . TRBV19 TGTGCCAGTAGCCGGACTGGGCATTTAACAGATACGCAGTATTTT CASSRTGHLTDTQYF
TRBJ2-4 . . TRBV29-1 TGCAGCGTCTGGGACAACAACATTCAGTACTTC CSVWDNNIQYF
TRBJ1-2 . . TRBV5-1 TGCGCCAGCAGCTTGGGGGGCGACGGCTACACCTTC CASSLGGDGYTF
TRBJ1-3 . . TRBV2 TGTGCCAGCAGAGAACAGGGAAACACCATATATTTT CASREQGNTIYF